One sample yielded the 5 T cell receptor delta chains listed below, sequenced in a study of gamma-delta chains in newborns, infants, children. TCRdb redid clone calling on the reads using CATT. The sample holds 13,000 to 15,000 delta-chain clones, roughly 7.3% seen once. The material sequenced was blood. Every receptor here comes from a child who was a newborn, infant or young child, either healthy, febrile or measles-vaccinated (not recorded which).

This clone appeared a few times. The identical CDR3 is also encoded by other nucleotide sequences in the sample. The rearrangement joins TRDV2 to TRDJ3; D gene ambiguous. The V end lost 3 bases, the J end lost 1 base, and 3 bases lay between the germline ends. In germline, CDR1 is GEAIGNYY, CDR2 EKD. CDR3 length equals 14 residues. The CDR3 here is CACDGSWDTRQMFF. For the CDR3, the DNA is TGTGCCTGTGACGGATCCTGGGACACCCGACAGATGTTTTTC.

Many counts were recorded for this clone. The chain links TRDV2 to TRDJ3; 8 bases match TRDD3. The CDR3 runs 19 residues. Germline CDR1 and CDR2: GEAIGNYY and EKD. The ends lost 3 bases at V and 0 bases at J; junction bases unmatched: 9. The CDR3 region is CACDSVLGASSWDTRQMFF. The CDR3 DNA follows: TGTGCCTGTGACTCCGTACTGGGGGCAAGCTCCTGGGACACCCGACAGATGTTTTTC.

Notes on this clone: In the same sample, other DNA sequences code for this CDR3. The gene calls are TRDV2 and TRDJ3; 13 positions match TRDD3. Germline CDR1 reads GEAIGNYY; CDR2 reads EKD. This CDR3 region has 18 residues. The J segment lost 1 base and the V segment lost 4 bases, leaving 3 bases of the junction unmatched. The CDR3 reads CACDRLGDTSWDTRQMFF. The CDR3 coding sequence is TGTGCCTGTGATAGACTGGGGGATACGTCCTGGGACACCCGACAGATGTTTTTC.

On this clone: A read error is the likely source, as a far larger clone sits one nucleotide away. The chain couples TRDV2 to TRDJ2, with 9 bases that match TRDD3. The CDR3 sequence is 15 residues long. Looked up from germline, CDR1 is GEAIGNYY and CDR2 is EKD. CDR3 protein: CACDYWGTLTARLFF. The CDR3 DNA is TGTGCCTGTGACTACTGGGGGACTTTGACAGCACGACTCTTCTTT.

The sample holds a few counts of this clone. A far larger clone is only one base removed, so a read error is likely. This specimen includes other DNA sequences encoding the same CDR3. The genes are TRDV2 and TRDJ3; 13 bases line up with TRDD3. The CDR3 contains 18 residues. Germline V gives CDR1 GEAIGNYY, CDR2 EKD. Written as DNA, the CDR3 is TGTGCCTGCGACACTGGGGGATACGCGTCCTGGGACACCCGACAGATGTTTTTC. It translates to CACDTGGYASWDTRQMFF.